This T cell receptor (beta chain) was sequenced during a study of cytomegalovirus exposure and HLA in healthy donors. Study conclusions and caveats: In all likelihood, a cluster of highly shared sequence variants was a sequencing artifact. In an earlier analysis, in about 530 donors, most V segments appeared productive either ~87% or ~30% of the time. Fewer N-insertions (relative to the approximately 700-donor mean) were reportedly seen in an Asian-associated ancestry cluster in a later analysis.

In the PCR, 60 Vbeta and 13 Jbeta primers were used. Clones were sequenced by immunoSEQ multiplex PCR, and TCRdb holds only the in-frame ones, with some missing. This repertoire shows 100,000 to 150,000 clones, around 75% found once; its top ten account for about 4.9%. Turning to this clone: Its cognate antigen is unknown.

The germline CDR1 and CDR2 sequences are SGHDN and FVKESK. Trimming left V 0 bases short and J 4 bases short, with 6 bases between. CDR3 length: 13 residues. This chain uses TRBV14 with TRBJ1-1; D gene unclear. The clonotype was recovered from a man aged 55-75 years in good health and CMV-seropositive. The specimen was PBMCs. This CDR3 reads CASSQELSTEAFF. CDR3 coding DNA: TGTGCCAGCAGCCAAGAGCTAAGCACTGAAGCTTTCTTT.